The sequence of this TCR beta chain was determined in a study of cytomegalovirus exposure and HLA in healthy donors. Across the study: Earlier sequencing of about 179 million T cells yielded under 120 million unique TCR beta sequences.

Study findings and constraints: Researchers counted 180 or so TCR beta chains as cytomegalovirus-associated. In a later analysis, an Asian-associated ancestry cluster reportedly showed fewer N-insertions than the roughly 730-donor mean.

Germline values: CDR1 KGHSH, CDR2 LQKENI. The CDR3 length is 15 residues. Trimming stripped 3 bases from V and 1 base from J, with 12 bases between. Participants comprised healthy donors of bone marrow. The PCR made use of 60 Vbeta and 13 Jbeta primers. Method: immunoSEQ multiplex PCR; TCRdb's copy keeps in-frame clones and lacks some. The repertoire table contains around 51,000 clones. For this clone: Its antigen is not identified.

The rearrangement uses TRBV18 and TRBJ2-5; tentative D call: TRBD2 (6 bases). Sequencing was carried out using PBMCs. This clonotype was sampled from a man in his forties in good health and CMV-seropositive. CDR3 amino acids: CASSPGGTSQETQYF. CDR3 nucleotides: TGTGCCAGCTCACCTGGAGGGACCTCCCAAGAGACCCAGTACTTC.